This T cell receptor (beta chain) emerged from a study of blood T cell repertoires in COVID-19. About the research overall: COVID-19 samples from acute and convalescent phases originated in the United States, Italy and Spain.

Deletions cut 5 bases from V and 3 bases from J, with 12 bases between. Germline values: CDR1 SQVTM, CDR2 ANQGSEA. The CDR3 covers 13 residues. While infection was still active, Seattle patients were enrolled and then followed longitudinally. Original analysis: Estimation of nucleated cell counts was performed using reference gene primer amplification. Measured with immunoSEQ multiplex PCR; TCRdb has only the in-frame clones, and not every one. The V and J calls and clone size come from that table; D and trimming were worked out from the DNA. This table holds roughly 340,000 clones, roughly 90% found once.

The sample comprised peripheral blood. The chain links TRBV29-1 to TRBJ2-3, with D perhaps TRBD2 (6 bases). This clonotype was obtained from a woman aged 25 to 39 with COVID-19, enrolled during active disease. The CDR3 coding sequence is TGCAGCGTTAGGAGGGTTTTAACAGATACGCAGTATTTT. Translated: CSVRRVLTDTQYF.